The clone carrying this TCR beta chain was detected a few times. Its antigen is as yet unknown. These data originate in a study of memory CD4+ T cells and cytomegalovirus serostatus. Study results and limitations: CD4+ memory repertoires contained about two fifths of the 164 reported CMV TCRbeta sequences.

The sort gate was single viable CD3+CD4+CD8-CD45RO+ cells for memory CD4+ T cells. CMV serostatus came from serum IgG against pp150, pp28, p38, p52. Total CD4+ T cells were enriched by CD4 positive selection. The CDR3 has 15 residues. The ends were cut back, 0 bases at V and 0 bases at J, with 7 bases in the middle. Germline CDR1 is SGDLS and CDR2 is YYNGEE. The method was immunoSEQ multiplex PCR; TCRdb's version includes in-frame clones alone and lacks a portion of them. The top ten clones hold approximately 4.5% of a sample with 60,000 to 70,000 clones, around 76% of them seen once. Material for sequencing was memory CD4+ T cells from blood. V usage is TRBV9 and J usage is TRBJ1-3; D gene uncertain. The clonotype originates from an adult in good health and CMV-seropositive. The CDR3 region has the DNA TGTGCCAGCAGCGTAGGGGCGGCCTCTGGAAACACCATATATTTT. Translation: CASSVGAASGNTIYF.